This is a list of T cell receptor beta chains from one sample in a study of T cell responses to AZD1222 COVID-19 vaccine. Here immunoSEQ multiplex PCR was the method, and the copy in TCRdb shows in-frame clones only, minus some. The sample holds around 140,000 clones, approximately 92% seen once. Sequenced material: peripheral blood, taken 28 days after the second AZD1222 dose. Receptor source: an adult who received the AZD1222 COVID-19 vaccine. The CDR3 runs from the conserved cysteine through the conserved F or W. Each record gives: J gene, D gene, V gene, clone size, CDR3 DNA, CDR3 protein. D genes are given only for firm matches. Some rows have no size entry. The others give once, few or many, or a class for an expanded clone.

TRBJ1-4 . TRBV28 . TGTGCCAGCAGTACACTCCAGGGAGGGACTAATGAAAAACTGTTTTTT CASSTLQGGTNEKLFF
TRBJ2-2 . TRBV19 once TGTGCCAGTAGTATAGCGGAATTGCCCCCCGGGGAGCTGTTTTTT CASSIAELPPGELFF
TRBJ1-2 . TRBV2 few TGTGCCAGCATGCGGCTAAGGGGCGGCTACACCTTC CASMRLRGGYTF
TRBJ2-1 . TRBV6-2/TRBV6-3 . TGTGCCAGCAGTTATGGGGGCAATGAGCAGTTCTTC CASSYGGNEQFF
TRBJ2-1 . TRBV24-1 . TGTGCCACCAGTGGCTCCTCTGGGGGGAGTGCCTACAATGAGCAGTTCTTC CATSGSSGGSAYNEQFF
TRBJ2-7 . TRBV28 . TGTGCCAGCAGTTTTACGGGTTACGAGCAGTACTTC CASSFTGYEQYF
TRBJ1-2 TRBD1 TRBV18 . TGTGCCAGCTCACCAGACAGGGGATTTCACTATGGCTACACCTTC CASSPDRGFHYGYTF
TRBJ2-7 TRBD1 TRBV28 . TGTGCCAGCAGCCCCGGGACAGGGTGGGACGGCGAGCAGTACTTC CASSPGTGWDGEQYF
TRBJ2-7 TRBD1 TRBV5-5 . TGTGCCAGCAGCGAACCTACAGGGGGACTCTCCTACGAGCAGTACTTC CASSEPTGGLSYEQYF
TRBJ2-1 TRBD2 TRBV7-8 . TGTGCCAGCAGGGTAGGACTAGCGGGGTACAATGAGCAGTTCTTC CASRVGLAGYNEQFF
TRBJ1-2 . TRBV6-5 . TGTGCCAGCAGTCCTTATAAAGGGGCCCACTATGGCTACACCTTC CASSPYKGAHYGYTF
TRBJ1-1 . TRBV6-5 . TGTGCCAGCAGTTACTCATCTGGGGCCTTGAACACTGAAGCTTTCTTT CASSYSSGALNTEAFF
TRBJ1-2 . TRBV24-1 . TGTGCCACCAGTGACTCCGGGACATACTATGGCTACACCTTC CATSDSGTYYGYTF
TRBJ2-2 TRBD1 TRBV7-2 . TGTGCCAGCACCAAGCAAGGGACAGGGAGCACCGGGGAGCTGTTTTTT CASTKQGTGSTGELFF
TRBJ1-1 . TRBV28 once TGTGCCTCACACCAGATCCCCGTGAGCACTGAAGCTTTCTTT CASHQIPVSTEAFF
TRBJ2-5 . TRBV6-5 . TGTGCCAGCAGCCATAGGAACCCCCAAGAGACCCAGTACTTC CASSHRNPQETQYF
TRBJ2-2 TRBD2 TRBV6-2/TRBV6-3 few TGTGCCAGCAGTTACGTTGCGGGACTAGTCTCATACACCGGGGAGCTGTTTTTT CASSYVAGLVSYTGELFF
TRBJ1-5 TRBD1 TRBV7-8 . TGTGCCAGCAGCTTAGCGAGAGGAAGGGGGCGCAATCAGCCCCAGCATTTT CASSLARGRGRNQPQHF
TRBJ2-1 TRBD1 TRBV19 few TGTGCCAGTAGTATCAGGGGGCCGGATGAGCAGTTCTTC CASSIRGPDEQFF
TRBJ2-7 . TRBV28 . TGTGCCAGCACCCGGACCTACGAGCAGTACTTC CASTRTYEQYF
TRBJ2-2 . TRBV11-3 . TGTGCCAGCAGCCTCGCGCGGGCCGGGGAGCTGTTTTTT CASSLARAGELFF
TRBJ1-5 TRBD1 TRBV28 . TGTGCCAGCAGTGCGGACAGGGCAGGCAATCAGCCCCAGCATTTT CASSADRAGNQPQHF
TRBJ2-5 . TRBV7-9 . TGTGCCAGCAGCTTAGATCCGGGGGAGACCCAGTACTTC CASSLDPGETQYF
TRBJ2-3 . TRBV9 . TGTGCCAGCAGCGTAGAGTCCTATCCCACAGTAAATACGCAGTATTTT CASSVESYPTVNTQYF
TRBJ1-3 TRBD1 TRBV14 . TGTGCCAGCAGCCAAGTCACCGGGACAGTCGGAAACACCATATATTTT CASSQVTGTVGNTIYF
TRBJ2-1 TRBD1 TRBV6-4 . TGTGCCAGCAGAGAGACAGGGGGTGACTACAATGAGCAGTTCTTC CASRETGGDYNEQFF
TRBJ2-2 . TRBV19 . TGTGCCAGTGGCCCTAGGCCTAAGAACACCGGGGAGCTGTTTTTT CASGPRPKNTGELFF
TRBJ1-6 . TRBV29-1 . TGCAGCGTTGGTCGCGACAGCAATTCACCCCTCCACTTT CSVGRDSNSPLHF
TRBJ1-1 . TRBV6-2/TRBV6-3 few TGTGCCAGCAGTCCGTACGCGGGAGGGGGTAGCACTGAAGCTTTCTTT CASSPYAGGGSTEAFF
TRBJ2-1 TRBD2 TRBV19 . TGTGCCAGTAGTATAGGGACTAGCGGCTACAATGAGCAGTTCTTC CASSIGTSGYNEQFF
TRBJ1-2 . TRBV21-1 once TGTGCCAGCAGTGGCGCGGGACAGGGTAGGGATTCTAACTATGGCTACACCTTC CASSGAGQGRDSNYGYTF
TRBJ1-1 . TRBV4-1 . TGCGCCAGCAGCCAAGCCCGTGGCAGTATAGACACTGAAGCTTTCTTT CASSQARGSIDTEAFF
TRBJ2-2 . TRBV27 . TGTGCCAGCAGGAGGGCAGGGAACACCGGGGAGCTGTTTTTT CASRRAGNTGELFF
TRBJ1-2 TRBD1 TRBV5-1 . TGCGCCAGCAGCTTGGTGACAGGGGTCCCCTCTAACTATGGCTACACCTTC CASSLVTGVPSNYGYTF
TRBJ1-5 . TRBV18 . TGTGCCAGCTCAAAGGATCTCGGGCCCCAGCATTTT CASSKDLGPQHF
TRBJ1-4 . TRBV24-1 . TGTGCCACCAGTGATTCGGGCCCCGGGGGAAAACTGTTTTTT CATSDSGPGGKLFF
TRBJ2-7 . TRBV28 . TGTGCCAGCAGTTTAGTCGCGGCGAGAGCATTCCGCGAGCAGTACTTC CASSLVAARAFREQYF
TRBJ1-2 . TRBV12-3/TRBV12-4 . TGTGCCAGCAGCTTCAACCGGGGCTACACCTTC CASSFNRGYTF
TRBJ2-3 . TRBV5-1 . TGCGCCAGCAGCTTGGCCCAATCAGATACGCAGTATTTT CASSLAQSDTQYF
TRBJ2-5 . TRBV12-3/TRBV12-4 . TGTGCCAGCAGAGGCCAGGGGCAAGAGACCCAGTACTTC CASRGQGQETQYF
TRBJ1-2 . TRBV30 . TGTGCCTGGAGTGTACTTAGGGGCTGGAACTATGGCTACACCTTC CAWSVLRGWNYGYTF
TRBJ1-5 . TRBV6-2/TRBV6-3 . TGTGCCAGCAGTTACCGTGCAGGGGGCAATCAGCCCCAGCATTTT CASSYRAGGNQPQHF
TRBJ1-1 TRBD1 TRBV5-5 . TGTGCCAGCAGGCGACAGGGGGCCTCGAACACTGAAGCTTTCTTT CASRRQGASNTEAFF
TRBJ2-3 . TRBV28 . TGTGCCAGCAGTCCCCCCTGGGGTATCACAGATACGCAGTATTTT CASSPPWGITDTQYF
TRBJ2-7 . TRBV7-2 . TGTGCCAGCAGCTTAAACTGGGACACAAACTACGAGCAGTACTTC CASSLNWDTNYEQYF